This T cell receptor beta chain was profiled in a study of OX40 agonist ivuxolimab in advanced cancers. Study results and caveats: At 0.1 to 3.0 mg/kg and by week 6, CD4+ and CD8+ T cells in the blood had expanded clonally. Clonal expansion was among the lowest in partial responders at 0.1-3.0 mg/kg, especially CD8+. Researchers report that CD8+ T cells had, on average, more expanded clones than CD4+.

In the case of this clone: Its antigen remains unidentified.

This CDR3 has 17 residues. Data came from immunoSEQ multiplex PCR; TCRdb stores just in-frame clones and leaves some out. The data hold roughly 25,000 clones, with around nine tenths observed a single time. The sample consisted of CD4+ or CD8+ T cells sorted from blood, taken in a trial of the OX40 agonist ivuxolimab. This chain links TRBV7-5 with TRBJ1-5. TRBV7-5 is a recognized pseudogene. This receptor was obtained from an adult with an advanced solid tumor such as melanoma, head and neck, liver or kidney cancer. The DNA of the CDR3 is TGTGCCAGAAGCTTAACGGGGGAGGGACAAATAAATCAGCCCCAGCATTTT. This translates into CARSLTGEGQINQPQHF.